These T cell receptor beta chains were read from a single sample in a study of cytomegalovirus exposure and HLA in healthy donors. Sequencing was performed with immunoSEQ multiplex PCR; in TCRdb, only in-frame clones are kept and a portion is missing. The sample holds roughly 130,000 clones, around 78% seen once. The sequencing sample was made of PBMCs. Every receptor here comes from a middle-aged woman in good health and CMV-seronegative. Each CDR3 is given with its conserved first and last residue. The order of the fields is J gene, clone size, D gene, CDR3 length, V gene, CDR3 DNA, CDR3 protein. A D gene is named only where the DNA matches it firmly. Rows may omit the clone size; those that give it use once, few, many or a size class.

TRBJ2-6	few	-	15	TRBV5-6	TGTGCCAGCAGCTTGCCCGGCTCTGGGGCCAACGGCCTGACTTTC	CASSLPGSGANGLTF
TRBJ2-2	-	-	15	TRBV30	TGTGCCTGGAGTGTTAGCGGTACGAACACCGGGGAGCTGTTTTTT	CAWSVSGTNTGELFF
TRBJ2-5	-	TRBD2	14	TRBV6-1	TGTGCCAGCAAGGGACTAGCGGACCAAGAGACCCAGTACTTC	CASKGLADQETQYF
TRBJ1-6	-	TRBD1	13	TRBV30	TGTGCCTGGAGTAGGCAGGGGGTCTCACCCCTCCACTTT	CAWSRQGVSPLHF
TRBJ2-1	-	-	12	TRBV13	TGTGCCAGCAGCCCAGCGGACAATGAGCAGTTCTTC	CASSPADNEQFF
TRBJ1-6	once	-	13	TRBV27	TGTGCCAGGGAGCAAAGGGGGAACTCACCCCTCCACTTT	CAREQRGNSPLHF
TRBJ2-7	-	-	12	TRBV30	TGTGCCTGGACAGGGGCCTCCTACGAGCAGTACTTC	CAWTGASYEQYF
TRBJ2-3	-	TRBD2	14	TRBV13	TGTGCCAGCAGCCAGCGGGGGGGGACAGATACGCAGTATTTT	CASSQRGGTDTQYF
TRBJ1-4	-	-	16	TRBV21-1	TGTGCCAGCAGCAAAGTTTCGACAGAACCAAATGAAAAACTGTTTTTT	CASSKVSTEPNEKLFF
TRBJ1-5	-	-	13	TRBV11-2	TGTGCCAGCAGCTTAGACAGGGTTCAGCCCCAGCATTTT	CASSLDRVQPQHF
TRBJ2-5	-	TRBD2	16	TRBV10-3	TGTGCCATCGGGGAGGGGCTAGCGGGGGGCCAAGAGACCCAGTACTTC	CAIGEGLAGGQETQYF
TRBJ2-7	-	TRBD1	14	TRBV11-2	TGTGCCAGCAGCTTATGGGACAGCTCCTACGAGCAGTACTTC	CASSLWDSSYEQYF
TRBJ1-1	-	TRBD1	12	TRBV7-9	TGTGCCAGCAGGGACAGGGGAACTGAAGCTTTCTTT	CASRDRGTEAFF
TRBJ1-4	few	TRBD1	15	TRBV5-8	TGTGCCAGCAGCTCCGGGACAGGCGGAAATGAAAAACTGTTTTTT	CASSSGTGGNEKLFF
TRBJ1-5	-	-	13	TRBV18	TGTGCCAGCTCACCAGAGGGTAATCAGCCCCAGCATTTT	CASSPEGNQPQHF
TRBJ1-1	-	TRBD1	15	TRBV5-1	TGCGCCAGCAGCCTACGGACAGGGATGAGGACTGAAGCTTTCTTT	CASSLRTGMRTEAFF
TRBJ2-1	-	TRBD2	15	TRBV4-2	TGTGCCAGCAGCCGGGAAAAGCGGGATGGGGGTGAGCAGTTCTTC	CASSREKRDGGEQFF
TRBJ2-5	-	-	15	TRBV5-1	TGCGCCAGCAGCCTCCGCGGCGGGATTGGGGAGACCCAGTACTTC	CASSLRGGIGETQYF
TRBJ2-2	once	TRBD2	17	TRBV4-1	TGCGCCAGCAGCTTTGAACGGGCTAGCGGGGTAGTTGGGGAGCTGTTTTTT	CASSFERASGVVGELFF
TRBJ2-7	once	TRBD1	17	TRBV7-6	TGTGCCAGCAGCTTGGTCGGGGACAGGGGGTACTCCTACGAGCAGTACTTC	CASSLVGDRGYSYEQYF
TRBJ2-2	once	-	16	TRBV27	TGTGCCAGCAGTTTCAACGAGGACTTGAACACCGGGGAGCTGTTTTTT	CASSFNEDLNTGELFF
TRBJ1-1	-	TRBD1	13	TRBV5-1	TGCGCCAGCACGACAGGGGGCAACACTGAAGCTTTCTTT	CASTTGGNTEAFF
TRBJ2-2	-	-	14	TRBV5-1	TGCGCCAGCTCCTTAGGGGGAGGGACCGGGGAGCTGTTTTTT	CASSLGGGTGELFF
TRBJ2-1	-	TRBD1	14	TRBV4-2	TGTGCCAGCAGCCACTCCGGGACAGATAATGAGCAGTTCTTC	CASSHSGTDNEQFF
TRBJ2-7	-	-	13	TRBV10-2	TGCGCCAGCCGCCAGGGGACTACATACGAGCAGTACTTC	CASRQGTTYEQYF
TRBJ1-1	few	TRBD1	14	TRBV18	TGTGCCAGCTTAATCAGGGGGCAAGGCGCTGAAGCTTTCTTT	CASLIRGQGAEAFF
TRBJ1-1	-	-	15	TRBV5-1	TGCGCCAGCAGCTTCACGGGGGGAGAGTACACTGAAGCTTTCTTT	CASSFTGGEYTEAFF
TRBJ1-4	-	-	14	TRBV6-1	TGTGCCAGCACTGTGGACACCGCTAATGAAAAACTGTTTTTT	CASTVDTANEKLFF
TRBJ2-7	-	TRBD1	15	TRBV28	TGTGCCAGCAGGGCCTTAGGACAGGGCACCTACGAGCAGTACTTC	CASRALGQGTYEQYF
TRBJ1-6	-	-	15	TRBV6-1	TGTGCCAGCGACACTCGGGGGGGATCGGGTTCACCCCTCCACTTT	CASDTRGGSGSPLHF
TRBJ2-1	once	-	14	TRBV14	TGTGCCAGCAGCCAAGGGCCAGGGTACGATGAGCAGTTCTTC	CASSQGPGYDEQFF
TRBJ2-1	-	-	17	TRBV21-1	TGTGCCAGCTCTAGCGGGAGGGCTGAGAATTCATACAATGAGCAGTTCTTC	CASSSGRAENSYNEQFF
TRBJ1-1	few	-	12	TRBV27	TGTGCCAGCAGTTCCGGCGGGCAGCAAGCTTTCTTT	CASSSGGQQAFF
TRBJ1-2	-	-	15	TRBV11-2	TGTGCCAGCAGCCGGGGGTCGGGGGGAGACTATGGCTACACCTTC	CASSRGSGGDYGYTF
TRBJ2-7	-	-	16	TRBV27	TGTGCCAGCAGTTTATCGCTCGGGAGTGCAGCCTACGAGCAGTACTTC	CASSLSLGSAAYEQYF
TRBJ2-2	-	-	14	TRBV28	TGTGCCAGCAACGGAGGGTGGAACACCGGGGAGCTGTTTTTT	CASNGGWNTGELFF
TRBJ1-3	-	-	14	TRBV29-1	TGCAGCTTAGCTCGGGGAACCTCTGGAAACACCATATATTTT	CSLARGTSGNTIYF
TRBJ2-1	once	TRBD1	13	TRBV19	TGTGCCAGTAGCAATGTACAGGGGAATGAGCAGTTCTTC	CASSNVQGNEQFF
TRBJ1-1	-	-	14	TRBV9	TGTGCCAGCAGCGGAAGTCAGGGGACGATGGAAGCTTTCTTT	CASSGSQGTMEAFF
TRBJ1-6	-	-	17	TRBV30	TGTGCCTGGACCCAAGGGGCAGGGCTATCGGTATTTTCACCCCTCCACTTT	CAWTQGAGLSVFSPLHF
TRBJ1-6	-	-	14	TRBV28	TGTGCCAGCAGTCCAAGCGGGGCTAATTCACCCCTCCACTTT	CASSPSGANSPLHF
TRBJ2-7	-	TRBD2	17	TRBV10-1	TGCGCCAGCTGGGTGGGCCCGGGACTAGCGGGGCCCTACGAGCAGTACTTC	CASWVGPGLAGPYEQYF
TRBJ1-4	-	TRBD1	15	TRBV5-1	TGCGCCAGCAGCTTGCGGACAGGGGGTGATGAAAAACTGTTTTTT	CASSLRTGGDEKLFF
TRBJ2-1	-	-	13	TRBV27	TGTGCCAGCAGGGGGACAAACCACAATGAGCAGTTCTTC	CASRGTNHNEQFF
TRBJ2-1	-	TRBD2	17	TRBV29-1	TGCAGCGTTGAAGATCGGCACCGGGGGGATCTCTACAATGAGCAGTTCTTC	CSVEDRHRGDLYNEQFF
TRBJ2-7	-	TRBD1	14	TRBV7-9	TGTGCCAGCAGCCGAGAAGGACAGGCCTACGAGCAGTACTTC	CASSREGQAYEQYF